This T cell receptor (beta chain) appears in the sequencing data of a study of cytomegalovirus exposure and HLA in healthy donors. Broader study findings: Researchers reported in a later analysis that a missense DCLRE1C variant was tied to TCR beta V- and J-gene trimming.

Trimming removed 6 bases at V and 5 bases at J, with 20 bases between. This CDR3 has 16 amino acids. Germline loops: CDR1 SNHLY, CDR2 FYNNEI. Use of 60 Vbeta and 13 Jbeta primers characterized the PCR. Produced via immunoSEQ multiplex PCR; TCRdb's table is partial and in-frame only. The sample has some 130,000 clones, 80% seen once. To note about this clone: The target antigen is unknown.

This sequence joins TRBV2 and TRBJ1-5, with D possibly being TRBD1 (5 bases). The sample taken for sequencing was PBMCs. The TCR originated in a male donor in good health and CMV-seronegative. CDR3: CASSAGLPNLDQPQHF. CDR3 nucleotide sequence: TGTGCCAGCAGCGCAGGGTTGCCCAATTTGGATCAGCCCCAGCATTTT.